The entry below gives a single T cell receptor beta chain sequence along with its context. The antigen remains unidentified. The assay that was used to sequence DNA from cultured CD4+ T cells was the Oncomine TCR Beta short-read assay. TCRdb recomputed calls from the PCR reads with MiXCR, one row per CDR3 protein. The table lists about 8,500 distinct CDR3 sequences, nearly 50% of them singletons, with 8% to 9% in the top ten. This record belongs to a study of vaccination and CD4 T cells after COVID-19. Study-wide context: The cells were exposed to overlapping spike peptides originating from SARS-CoV-2, HCoV-NL63, HCoV-OC43 and HCoV-229E for stimulation.

Treatment reported: approximately nine-day PBMC culture with coronavirus spike peptide pools or control peptides (ViraFEST assay). Input material: CD4+ T cells from blood, cultured in vitro. The sequence was obtained from a human donor who had recovered from COVID-19.

Here the CDR3 reads CASSSNRKQGLGAFF. The CDR3 DNA reads TGTGCCAGCAGCTCAAATCGTAAACAGGGGTTGGGGGCTTTCTTT. V and J are TRBV5-4 and TRBJ1-1, with TRBD1 matching 7 bases. Per the germline V gene, CDR1 is SGHNT and CDR2 is YYREEE (reference sequence). V lost 3 bases to trimming and J lost 11 bases; unmatched junction nucleotides: 16. The CDR3 is 15 residues long.